The entry below describes one T cell receptor (beta chain). The antigen it binds to is not known. No much larger clonotype is one base removed from it; base qualities were not supplied. This entry belongs to a study of cytomegalovirus exposure and HLA in healthy donors (dated by TCRdb to between 2016 and 2019). Regarding the research as a whole: According to a later analysis, one platform produced both the 100 to 150 validation repertoires and the 700 or so repertoires of the first cohort. The aim of the study was to test whether cataloging public T cell receptors could identify signatures of past pathogen exposure. A separate validation cohort of more than 100 different subjects was used in addition to the 666-subject first cohort. The study combined high-throughput TCR immunosequencing, statistical association of individual TCRs with disease status, and machine learning to predict cytomegalovirus infection status.

Donors formed part of the validation cohort, which comprised 95 to 150 subjects and was distinct from the first cohort of 550 to 850 subjects. V loses 1 base of germline sequence and J loses 0 bases, and the interval between the two ends is 7 bases. CDR1 and CDR2, looked up from the germline V gene, are SNHLY and FYNNEI. Inclusive of the bounding cysteine and phenylalanine, the CDR3 is 15 residues long. Here the CDR3 DNA is all that survives: 45 bases in frame from base 1. Study-wide conclusions, independent of this receptor: In both the original and validation cohorts, the classifier was reported to diagnose cytomegalovirus status with high specificity and sensitivity. The study listed 164 TCR beta chains as associated with cytomegalovirus. In vitro tests confirmed that a few of the cytomegalovirus-associated TCR beta chains recognize cytomegalovirus antigens. A later analysis had no HLA typing for the validation cohort, so co-occurrence there was scored across all 130 or so repertoires. Subsequent analysis determined that TCRs grouped into clusters in the first cohort also showed a tendency toward co-occurrence across the roughly 130 validation repertoires, and 85% to 95% of cluster scores exceeded 0. Most TCR sequences were observed very rarely across donors, whereas some public TCRs were present in many individuals. The authors suggested that the approach could potentially be extended to other disease states and immunological phenotypes.

The method was the immunoSEQ multiplex PCR assay. Per the original workflow: To diagnose cytomegalovirus status from the catalog of TCR beta chain sequences, a statistical classification framework was built. In TCRdb, the immuneACCESS table is reduced to in-frame sequences with V and J assigned. These tables do not hold every clone; where another copy was compared, an unresolved V gene accounts for under half, and the others remain unexplained. Clone size and the V and J calls come from that table; the DNA yielded D and trimming. Counted in this sample were roughly 120,000 clones; about 85% of them appeared once. Roughly 4.4% of the sample belongs to the ten largest clones.

Source material: PBMCs. The sequence joins TRBV2 to TRBJ2-1, with the D gene uncertain. The receptor's source is a man between 18 and 29 years old in good health and CMV-seropositive. The DNA sequence is as follows: TGTGCCAGCAGTGAAGGGTTGAGCTCCTACAATGAGCAGTTCTTC. This encodes CASSEGLSSYNEQFF. The reference TRBV2 and TRBJ2-1 proteins fill in what lies around the CDR3, so the full variable domain reads EPEVTQTPSHQVTQMGQEVILRCVPISNHLYFYWYRQILGQKVEFLVSFYNNEISEKSEIFDDQFSVERPDGSNFTLKIRSTKLEDSAMYFCASSEGLSSYNEQFFGPGTRLTVL.